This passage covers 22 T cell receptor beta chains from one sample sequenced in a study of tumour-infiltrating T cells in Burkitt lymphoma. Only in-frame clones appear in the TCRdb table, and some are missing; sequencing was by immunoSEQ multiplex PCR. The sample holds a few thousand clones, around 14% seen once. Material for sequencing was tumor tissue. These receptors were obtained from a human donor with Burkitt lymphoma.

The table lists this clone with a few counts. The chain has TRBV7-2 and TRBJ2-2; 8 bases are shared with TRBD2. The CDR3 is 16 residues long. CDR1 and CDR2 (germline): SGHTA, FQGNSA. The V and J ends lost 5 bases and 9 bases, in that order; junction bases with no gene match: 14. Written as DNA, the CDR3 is TGTGCCAGCAGCCCAGGGCTAGCGCGGGAGGAGAGGGAGCTGTTTTTT. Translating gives CASSPGLAREERELFF.

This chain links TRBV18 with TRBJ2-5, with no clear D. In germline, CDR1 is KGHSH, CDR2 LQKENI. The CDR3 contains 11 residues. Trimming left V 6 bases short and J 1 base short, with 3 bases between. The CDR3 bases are TGTGCCAGCTCTTCCCAAGAGACCCAGTACTTC. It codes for CASSSQETQYF.

The CDR3 region is CASSIRDSAYNEQFF. The CDR3, as DNA: TGTGCCAGTTCCATCCGGGACTCTGCCTACAATGAGCAGTTCTTC. This chain connects TRBV19 to TRBJ2-1; D may be TRBD2 (6 bases). The CDR3 totals 15 residues. Germline loops: CDR1 LNHDA, CDR2 SQIVND (reference sequence). Trimming shortened V by 8 bases and J by 2 bases, and 16 bases separated the two germline ends.

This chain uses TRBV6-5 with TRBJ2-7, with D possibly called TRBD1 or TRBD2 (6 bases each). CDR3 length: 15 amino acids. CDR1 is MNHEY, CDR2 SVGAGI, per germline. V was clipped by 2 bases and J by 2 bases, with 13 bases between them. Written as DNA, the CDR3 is TGTGCCAGCAGTTACGAGGGGGGTGTTACCTACGAGCAGTACTTC. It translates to CASSYEGGVTYEQYF.

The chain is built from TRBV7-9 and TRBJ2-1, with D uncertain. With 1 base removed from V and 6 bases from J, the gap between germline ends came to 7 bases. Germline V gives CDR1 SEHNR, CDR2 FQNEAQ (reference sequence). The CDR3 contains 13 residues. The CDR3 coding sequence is TGTGCCAGCAGCTTAGACTTACTCAATGAGCAGTTCTTC. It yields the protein CASSLDLLNEQFF.

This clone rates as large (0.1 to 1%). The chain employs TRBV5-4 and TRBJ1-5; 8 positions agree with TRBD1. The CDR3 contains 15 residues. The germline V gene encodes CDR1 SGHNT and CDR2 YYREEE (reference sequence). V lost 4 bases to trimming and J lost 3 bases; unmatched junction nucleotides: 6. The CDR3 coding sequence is TGTGCCAGCAGCCCTGGACAGGGAGCCAATCAGCCCCAGCATTTT. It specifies CASSPGQGANQPQHF.

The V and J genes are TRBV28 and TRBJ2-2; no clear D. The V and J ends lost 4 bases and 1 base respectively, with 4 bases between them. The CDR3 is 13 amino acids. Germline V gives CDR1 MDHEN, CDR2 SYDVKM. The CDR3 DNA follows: TGTGCCAGCAGTTCAGAGAACACCGGGGAGCTGTTTTTT. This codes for CASSSENTGELFF.

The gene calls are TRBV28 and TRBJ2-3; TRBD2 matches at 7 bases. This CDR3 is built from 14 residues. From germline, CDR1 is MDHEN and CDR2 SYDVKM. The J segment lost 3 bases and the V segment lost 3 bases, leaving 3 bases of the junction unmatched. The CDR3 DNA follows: TGTGCCAGCAGTTTTGGGGGAGGGACAGATACGCAGTATTTT. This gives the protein CASSFGGGTDTQYF.

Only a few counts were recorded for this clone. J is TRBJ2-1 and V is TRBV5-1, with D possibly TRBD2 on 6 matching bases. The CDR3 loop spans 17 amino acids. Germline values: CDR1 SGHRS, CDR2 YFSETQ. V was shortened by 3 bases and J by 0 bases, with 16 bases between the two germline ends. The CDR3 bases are TGCGCCAGCAGCTGGGGGGTAGCGCTATCCTCCTACAATGAGCAGTTCTTC. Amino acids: CASSWGVALSSYNEQFF.

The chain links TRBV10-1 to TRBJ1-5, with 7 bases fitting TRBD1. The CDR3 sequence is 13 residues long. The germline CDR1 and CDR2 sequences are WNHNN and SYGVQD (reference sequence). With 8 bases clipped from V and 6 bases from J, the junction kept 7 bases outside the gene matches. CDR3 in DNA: TGCGCCAGCTCTGCGACAGGGTTTCAGCCCCAGCATTTT. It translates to CASSATGFQPQHF.

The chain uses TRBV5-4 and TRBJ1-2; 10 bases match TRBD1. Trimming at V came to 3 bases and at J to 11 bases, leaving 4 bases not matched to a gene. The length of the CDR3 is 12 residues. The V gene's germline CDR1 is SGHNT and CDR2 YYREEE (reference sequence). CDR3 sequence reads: CASSWGQGSYTF. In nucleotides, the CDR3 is TGTGCCAGCAGCTGGGGACAGGGGAGTTACACCTTC.

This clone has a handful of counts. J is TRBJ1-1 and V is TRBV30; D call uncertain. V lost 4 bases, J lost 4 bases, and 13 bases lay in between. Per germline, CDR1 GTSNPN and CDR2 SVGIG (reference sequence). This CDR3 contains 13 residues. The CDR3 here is CAWIRPRGTEAFF. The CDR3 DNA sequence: TGTGCCTGGATCAGGCCTCGGGGCACTGAAGCTTTCTTT.

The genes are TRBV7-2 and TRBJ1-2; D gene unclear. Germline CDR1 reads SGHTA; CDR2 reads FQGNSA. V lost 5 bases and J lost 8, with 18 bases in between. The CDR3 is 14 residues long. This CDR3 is CASSRVPDPRGYTF. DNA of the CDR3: TGTGCCAGCAGCCGAGTCCCGGACCCGCGGGGCTACACCTTC.

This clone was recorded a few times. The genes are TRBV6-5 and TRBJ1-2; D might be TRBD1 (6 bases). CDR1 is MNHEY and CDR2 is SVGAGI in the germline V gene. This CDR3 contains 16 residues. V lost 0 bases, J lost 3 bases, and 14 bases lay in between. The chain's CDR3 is CASSYSRDTAYYGYTF. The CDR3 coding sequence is TGTGCCAGCAGTTACTCGAGGGACACGGCTTACTATGGCTACACCTTC.

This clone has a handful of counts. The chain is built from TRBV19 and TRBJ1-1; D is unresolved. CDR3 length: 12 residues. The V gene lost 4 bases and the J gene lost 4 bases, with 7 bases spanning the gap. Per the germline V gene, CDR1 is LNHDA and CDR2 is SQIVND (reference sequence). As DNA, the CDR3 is TGTGCCAGTAGTACCCAAGGCACTGAAGCTTTCTTT. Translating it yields CASSTQGTEAFF.

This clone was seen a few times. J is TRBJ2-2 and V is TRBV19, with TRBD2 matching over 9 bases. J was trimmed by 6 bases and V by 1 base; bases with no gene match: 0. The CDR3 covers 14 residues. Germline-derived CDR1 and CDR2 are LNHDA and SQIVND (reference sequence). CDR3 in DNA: TGTGCCAGTAGTATAGCTAGCGGGGCCGGGGAGCTGTTTTTT. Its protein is CASSIASGAGELFF.

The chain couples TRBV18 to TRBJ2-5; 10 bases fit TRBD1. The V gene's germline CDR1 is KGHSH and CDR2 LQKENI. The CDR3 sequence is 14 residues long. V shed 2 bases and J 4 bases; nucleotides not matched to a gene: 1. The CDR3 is CASSPGQGGETQYF. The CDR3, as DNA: TGTGCCAGCTCACCAGGACAGGGGGGAGAGACCCAGTACTTC.

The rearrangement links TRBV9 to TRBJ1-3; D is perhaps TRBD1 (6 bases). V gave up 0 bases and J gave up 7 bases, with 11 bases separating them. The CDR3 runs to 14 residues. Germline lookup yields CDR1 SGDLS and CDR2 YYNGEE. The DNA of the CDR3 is TGTGCCAGCAGCGTAGAGGCAGGGGAGAACACCATATATTTT. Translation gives CASSVEAGENTIYF.

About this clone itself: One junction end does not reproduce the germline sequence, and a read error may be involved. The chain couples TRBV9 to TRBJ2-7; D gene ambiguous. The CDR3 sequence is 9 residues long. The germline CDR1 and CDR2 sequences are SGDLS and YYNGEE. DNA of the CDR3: TGTGCTAGCAGCGTAGAGCAGTACTTC. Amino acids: CASSVEQYF.

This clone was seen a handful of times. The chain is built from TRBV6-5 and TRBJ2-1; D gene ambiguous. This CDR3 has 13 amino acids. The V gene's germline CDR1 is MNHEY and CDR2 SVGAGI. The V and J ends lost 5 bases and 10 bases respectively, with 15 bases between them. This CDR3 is CASSPDWAREQFF. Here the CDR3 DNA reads TGTGCCAGCAGTCCTGACTGGGCTCGCGAGCAGTTCTTC.

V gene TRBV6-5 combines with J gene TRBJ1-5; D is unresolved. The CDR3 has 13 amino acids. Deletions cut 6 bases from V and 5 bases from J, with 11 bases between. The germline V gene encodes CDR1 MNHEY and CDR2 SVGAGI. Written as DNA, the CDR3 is TGTGCCAGCAGCCTTGGCGAGTATCAGCCCCAGCATTTT. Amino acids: CASSLGEYQPQHF.

CDR3 nucleotide sequence: TGTGCCAGTAAGATAGGGACGGACAACACTGAAGCTTTCTTT. This sequence encodes CASKIGTDNTEAFF. This chain uses TRBV19 with TRBJ1-1, with D perhaps TRBD1 (5 bases). The germline V gene encodes CDR1 LNHDA and CDR2 SQIVND (reference sequence). V was pared by 7 bases and J by 2 bases, with 14 bases between. This CDR3 has 14 residues.